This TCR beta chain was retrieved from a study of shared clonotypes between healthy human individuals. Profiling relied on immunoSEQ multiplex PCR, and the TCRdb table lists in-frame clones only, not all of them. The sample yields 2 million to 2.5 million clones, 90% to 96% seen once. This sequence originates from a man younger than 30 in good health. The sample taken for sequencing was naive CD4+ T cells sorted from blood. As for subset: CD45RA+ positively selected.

The chain's CDR3 is CASHGVTGGDTQYF. The DNA for the CDR3 is TGTGCCAGTCATGGGGTAACTGGCGGAGATACGCAGTATTTT. This chain joins TRBV6-6 and TRBJ2-3; D unclear. CDR3 size: 14 residues. Trimming pared 9 bases from V and 5 bases from J, leaving 18 bases between. Germline V gene data show CDR1 as MNHNY and CDR2 as SVGAGI (reference sequence).